This TCR beta chain is drawn from a study of shared T cell receptors in the human thymus. Only in-frame clones appear in the TCRdb table, and some are missing; sequencing was by immunoSEQ multiplex PCR. There are about 380,000 clones in the sample; approximately 95% occur only once, and around 0.019% lies in the top ten. CDR3 length equals 15 residues. Trimming removed 5 bases from V and 7 bases from J; junction bases left unmatched: 10. CDR1 and CDR2 from the germline V gene are SGHVT and SQSDAQ. The chain has TRBV7-4 and TRBJ1-2; TRBD1 aligns across 10 bases. This TCR was sampled from a human donor. The sequencing input was thymocytes. In DNA form, the CDR3 reads TGTGCCAGCAGCCCTCGGACAGGGGGAAATCCTGGCTACACCTTC. As protein: CASSPRTGGNPGYTF.